These 19 T cell receptor beta chains were all obtained from the same sample, sequenced in a study of cytomegalovirus exposure and HLA in healthy donors. Researchers ran the PCR with 60 Vbeta and 13 Jbeta primers. Assay used: immunoSEQ multiplex PCR; TCRdb lists only in-frame clones, some missing. This table holds approximately 93,000 clones, approximately 81% found once. Specimen: PBMCs. The receptors come from a woman between 40 and 50 years old in good health and CMV-seronegative.

This chain uses TRBV2 with TRBJ2-1, with a weak D call TRBD2 (6 bases). The CDR3 is 14 residues long. The germline V gene has CDR1 SNHLY and CDR2 FYNNEI. V gave up 5 bases and J gave up 0 bases, with 8 bases separating them. CDR3 sequence (DNA): TGTGCCAGCAGTACGCGGGGCTCCTACAATGAGCAGTTCTTC. Translating it yields CASSTRGSYNEQFF.

This clone has more than one count but fewer than ten. V gene TRBV28 combines with J gene TRBJ1-4, with TRBD1 matching over 7 bases. Germline-derived CDR1 and CDR2 are MDHEN and SYDVKM. The CDR3 totals 14 residues. The J segment lost 5 bases and the V segment lost 6 bases, leaving 6 bases of the junction unmatched. The CDR3 sequence: CASRPAGGNEKLFF. In nucleotides, the CDR3 is TGTGCCAGCAGGCCCGCAGGGGGGAATGAAAAACTGTTTTTT.

The chain has TRBV7-8 and TRBJ1-5; D is uncertain. This CDR3 is built from 14 residues. CDR1 and CDR2 from the germline V gene are SGHVS and FQNEAQ. The V and J ends lost 3 bases and 0 bases respectively, with 6 bases between them. The chain's CDR3 is CASSFGDSNQPQHF. The CDR3 coding sequence is TGTGCCAGCAGCTTCGGGGATAGCAATCAGCCCCAGCATTTT.

This sequence joins TRBV11-2 and TRBJ1-1; unclear D gene. The germline V gene encodes CDR1 SGHAT and CDR2 FQNNGV. Trimming took 0 bases from V and 6 from J, leaving 5 bases between them. The CDR3 has 12 residues. CDR3 coding DNA: TGTGCCAGCAGCTTAGAAATATCTGAAGCTTTCTTT. It specifies CASSLEISEAFF.

This clone was detected a few times. J is TRBJ2-2 and V is TRBV2, with no clear D. Deletions cut 8 bases from V and 0 bases from J, with 7 bases between. The CDR3 extends over 13 amino acids. The germline CDR1 and CDR2 sequences are SNHLY and FYNNEI. CDR3 bases: TGTGCCAGCCGCCTAACGAACACCGGGGAGCTGTTTTTT. Translating gives CASRLTNTGELFF.

V and J are TRBV10-3 and TRBJ2-1, with D possibly being TRBD1 (6 bases). V was cut by 8 bases and J by 0 bases, with 8 bases left in between. The CDR3 spans 13 residues. Germline V CDR1 and CDR2: ENHRY, SYGVKD. DNA for the CDR3: TGTGCCATCGCGGACAGCTCCTACAATGAGCAGTTCTTC. Protein sequence: CAIADSSYNEQFF.

The CDR3 nucleotides read TGCAGCGGGGGAGGCGGGAAAGGAAATGAGCAGTTCTTC. Encoded protein: CSGGGGKGNEQFF. The chain joins TRBV29-1 to TRBJ2-1; the D gene is possibly TRBD2 (6 bases). Looked up from germline, CDR1 is SQVTM and CDR2 is ANQGSEA. This CDR3 contains 13 residues. V was trimmed by 7 bases and J by 7 bases, leaving 17 bases between them.

V usage is TRBV30 and J usage is TRBJ1-1; 11 bases are a match to TRBD1. Germline assignment: CDR1 GTSNPN and CDR2 SVGIG (reference sequence). CDR3 size: 15 residues. J gave up 3 bases and V 3 bases, and 6 bases lay outside the gene matches. The CDR3 bases are TGTGCCTGGAGCCACATGGGACAGGGGGACACTGAAGCTTTCTTT. It specifies CAWSHMGQGDTEAFF.

CDR3: CASSLPGTGGADTQYF. CDR3 DNA: TGTGCCAGCAGCCTTCCCGGGACAGGGGGGGCAGATACGCAGTATTTT. This chain joins TRBV5-4 and TRBJ2-3; TRBD1 matches 11 bases. The V and J ends lost 4 bases and 4 bases, in that order; junction bases with no gene match: 8. CDR1 is SGHNT and CDR2 is YYREEE in the germline V gene (reference sequence). CDR3 length equals 16 residues.

V and J are TRBV29-1 and TRBJ1-2, with D possibly matching TRBD1 (6 bases). The CDR3 runs 15 residues. V was pared by 7 bases and J by 8 bases, with 26 bases between. Germline-derived CDR1 and CDR2 are SQVTM and ANQGSEA. The CDR3 DNA is TGCAGCGCTAGAGGGAGAGGGGGAAGTATTGGCGGCTACACCTTC. This sequence encodes CSARGRGGSIGGYTF.

The chain is built from TRBV18 and TRBJ2-2; 9 bases are shared with TRBD1. The CDR3 totals 14 residues. Germline lookup yields CDR1 KGHSH and CDR2 LQKENI. After removal of 2 bases from V and 5 bases from J, the junction contained 0 bases not matched to a gene. The CDR3 coding sequence is TGTGCCAGCTCACCAGGGACAGGGACCGGGGAGCTGTTTTTT. Its protein is CASSPGTGTGELFF.

This clone was counted a few times. V and J are TRBV6-5 and TRBJ2-2; TRBD2 might be the D (5 bases). The CDR3 totals 13 residues. Germline CDR1 and CDR2: MNHEY and SVGAGI. Trimming took off 10 bases at V and 8 bases at J, with 17 bases between the two ends. The DNA for the CDR3 is TGTGCCATCCGGGGAGATCCGTCAGGGGAGCTGTTTTTT. It codes for CAIRGDPSGELFF.

This clone has just one count. The chain couples TRBV27 to TRBJ2-7; 9 bases are a match to TRBD2. This CDR3 is built from 16 residues. J was trimmed by 2 bases and V by 4 bases; bases with no gene match: 9. Germline CDR1 MNHEY, CDR2 SMNVEV (reference sequence). The DNA of the CDR3 is TGTGCCAGCAGTTCCTGGACTAGCGAAAAACCCTACGAGCAGTACTTC. This sequence encodes CASSSWTSEKPYEQYF.

The rearrangement uses TRBV28 and TRBJ1-2; 7 bases are a match to TRBD1. This CDR3 comprises 14 residues. CDR1 is MDHEN and CDR2 is SYDVKM in the germline V gene. Unmatched junction bases numbered 8, after V lost 6 bases and J lost 4 bases. CDR3 region: CASSPTGNLYGYTF. CDR3 coding DNA: TGTGCCAGCAGCCCGACAGGGAACCTCTATGGCTACACCTTC.

The chain recombines TRBV15 with TRBJ2-1; 10 bases agree with TRBD1. The CDR3 runs 16 residues. Germline V gene data show CDR1 as LNHNV and CDR2 as YYDKDF (reference sequence). J gave up 2 bases and V 4 bases, and 5 bases lay outside the gene matches. CDR3 nucleotides: TGTGCCACCAGCAAAGCCGGGACAGGGGCCTACAATGAGCAGTTCTTC. The encoded protein is CATSKAGTGAYNEQFF.

The V call is TRBV6-4, the J call TRBJ2-3, with a weak D call TRBD2 (6 bases). Germline V gene data show CDR1 as MRHNA and CDR2 as SNTAGT. The CDR3 runs 15 residues. Trimming removed 6 bases from V and 1 base from J, with 14 bases in between. CDR3 loop: CASSDSGGGTDTQYF. CDR3 DNA: TGTGCCAGCAGCGATTCCGGAGGGGGCACAGATACGCAGTATTTT.

The chain combines TRBV7-8 with TRBJ2-3; the D is unclear. Germline values: CDR1 SGHVS, CDR2 FQNEAQ. V was pared by 0 bases and J by 0 bases, with 7 bases between. There are 15 residues in the CDR3. The chain's CDR3 is CASSLATVSTDTQYF. The CDR3, as DNA: TGTGCCAGCAGCTTAGCCACAGTTAGCACAGATACGCAGTATTTT. The variable domain in full, completed from reference TRBV7-8 and TRBJ2-3, reads GAGVSQSPRYKVAKRGQDVALRCDPISGHVSLFWYQQALGQGPEFLTYFQNEAQLDKSGLPSDRFFAERPEGSVSTLKIQRTQQEDSAVYLCASSLATVSTDTQYFGPGTRLTVL.

The V gene is TRBV6-5, the J gene TRBJ1-2; 9 bases match TRBD1. This CDR3 is built from 13 residues. V was clipped by 5 bases and J by 8 bases; unmatched bases: 6. Looked up from germline, CDR1 is MNHEY and CDR2 is SVGAGI. This CDR3 is CASSNRGRGGYTF. The CDR3 DNA reads TGTGCCAGCAGTAACAGGGGGCGCGGAGGCTACACCTTC.

The rearrangement uses TRBV30 and TRBJ1-5, with a possible D match to TRBD1 (6 bases). V lost 0 bases to trimming and J lost 11 bases, with 20 bases between them. This CDR3 is built from 15 residues. Germline V lookup: CDR1 GTSNPN, CDR2 SVGIG (reference sequence). This CDR3 reads CAWSVQGGGKGTQHF. The CDR3 DNA is TGTGCCTGGAGTGTACAGGGAGGGGGTAAAGGTACCCAGCATTTT.